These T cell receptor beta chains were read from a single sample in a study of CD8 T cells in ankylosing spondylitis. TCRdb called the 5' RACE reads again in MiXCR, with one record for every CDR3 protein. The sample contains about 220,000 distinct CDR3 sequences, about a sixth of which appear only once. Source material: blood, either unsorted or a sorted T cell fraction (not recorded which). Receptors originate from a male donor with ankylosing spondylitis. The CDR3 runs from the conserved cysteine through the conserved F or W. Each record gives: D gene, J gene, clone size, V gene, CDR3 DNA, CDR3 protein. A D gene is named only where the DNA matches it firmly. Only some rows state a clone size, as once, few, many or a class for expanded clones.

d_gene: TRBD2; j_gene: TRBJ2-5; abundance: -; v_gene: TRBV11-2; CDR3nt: TGTGCCAGCAGCTTAGGACTAGCGGGATACCAAGAGACCCAGTACTTC; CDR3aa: CASSLGLAGYQETQYF
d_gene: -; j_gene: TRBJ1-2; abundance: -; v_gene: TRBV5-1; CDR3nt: TGCGCCAGCAGCCCGGGGGCATCGGGCTATGGCTACACCTTC; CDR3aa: CASSPGASGYGYTF
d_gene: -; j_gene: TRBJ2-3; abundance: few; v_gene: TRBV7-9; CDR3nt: TGTGCCAGCAGCACCAGGGTGGAAGTGATCGCAGATACGCAGTATTTT; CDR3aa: CASSTRVEVIADTQYF
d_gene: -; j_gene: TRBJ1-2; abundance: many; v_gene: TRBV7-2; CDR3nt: TGTGCCAGCAGCCCGCTCGGAGCAGAAAACTATGGCTACACCTTC; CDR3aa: CASSPLGAENYGYTF
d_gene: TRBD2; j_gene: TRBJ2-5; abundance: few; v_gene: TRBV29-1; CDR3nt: TGCAGCGTTTATGGGGGGGAGGCCCAGTACTTC; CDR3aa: CSVYGGEAQYF
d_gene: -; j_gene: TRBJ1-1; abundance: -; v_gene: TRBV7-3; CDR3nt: TGTGCCAGCAGCGCCGCGGGGGCGAACACTGAAGCTTTCTTT; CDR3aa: CASSAAGANTEAFF
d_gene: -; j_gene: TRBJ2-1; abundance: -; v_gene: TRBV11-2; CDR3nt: TGTGCCAGCAGCCCTACAGAAAACAATGAGCAGTTCTTC; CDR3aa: CASSPTENNEQFF
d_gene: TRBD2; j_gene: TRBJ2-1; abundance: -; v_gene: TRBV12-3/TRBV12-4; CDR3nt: TGTACCTGCAGTTCCCGGACTAGCGGGAGGGCCCCATACAATGAGCAGTTCTTC; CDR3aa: CTCSSRTSGRAPYNEQFF
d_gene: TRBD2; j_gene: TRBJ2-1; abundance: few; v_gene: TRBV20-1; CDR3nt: TGCAGTGCTAGACCCCTGGGACTAGCGGGACTCTACAATGAGCAGTTCTTC; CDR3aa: CSARPLGLAGLYNEQFF
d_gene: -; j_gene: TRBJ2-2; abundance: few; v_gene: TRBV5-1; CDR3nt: TGCGCCAGCAGCTTTCGAGGGCCAGTTGCGAACACCGGGGAGCTGTTTTTT; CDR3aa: CASSFRGPVANTGELFF
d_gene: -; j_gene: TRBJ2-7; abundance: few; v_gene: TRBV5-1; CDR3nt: TGCGCCAGCAGCTTGGCCTTTGGACACGCAACCTACGAGCAGTACTTC; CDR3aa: CASSLAFGHATYEQYF
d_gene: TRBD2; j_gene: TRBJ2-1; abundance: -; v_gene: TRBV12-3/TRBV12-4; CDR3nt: TGTGCCAGCGGGGCTAGCGGGGGGATTGCTGAGCAGTTCTTC; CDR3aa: CASGASGGIAEQFF
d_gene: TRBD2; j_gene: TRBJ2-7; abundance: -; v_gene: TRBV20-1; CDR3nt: TGCAGTGCTAGAGATCAACTAGCGGGATCCTACGAGCAGTACTTC; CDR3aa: CSARDQLAGSYEQYF
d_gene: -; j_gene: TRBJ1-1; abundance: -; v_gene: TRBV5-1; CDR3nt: TGCGCCAGCAGCTTTGAGTCAGGTGAAGCTTTCTTT; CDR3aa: CASSFESGEAFF
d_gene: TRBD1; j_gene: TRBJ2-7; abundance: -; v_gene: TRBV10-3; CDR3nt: TGTGCCATCAGTGAGGCTGGGGACAGGGAATCCTACGAGCAGTACTTC; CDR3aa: CAISEAGDRESYEQYF
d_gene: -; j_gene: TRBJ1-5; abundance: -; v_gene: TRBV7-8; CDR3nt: TGTGCCAGCAGCTTAGGACAGGAGGGTCAGCCCCAGCATTTT; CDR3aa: CASSLGQEGQPQHF
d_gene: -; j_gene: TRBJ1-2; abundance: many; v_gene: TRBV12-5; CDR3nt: TGTGCTAGTGGTTCTCAAAACAGGGCGAGAGCTAACTATGGCTACACCTTC; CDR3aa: CASGSQNRARANYGYTF
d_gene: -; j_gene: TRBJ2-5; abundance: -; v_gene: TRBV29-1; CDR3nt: TGCAGCGCATCGCTTACCGGGGAGGAGACCCAGTACTTC; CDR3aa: CSASLTGEETQYF
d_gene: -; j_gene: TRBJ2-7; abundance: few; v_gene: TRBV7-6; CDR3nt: TGTGCCAGCAGTTCGTGGAGTGGTCTCGAGCAGTACTTC; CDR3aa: CASSSWSGLEQYF
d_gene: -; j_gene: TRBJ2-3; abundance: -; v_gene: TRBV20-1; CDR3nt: TGCAGTGCTAGAGTTGTAGGCACCGCTAGCACAGATACGCAGTATTTT; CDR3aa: CSARVVGTASTDTQYF
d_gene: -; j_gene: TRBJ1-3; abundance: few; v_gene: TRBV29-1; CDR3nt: TGCAGCGTTGAAGATGGACGGATCTCTGGAAACACCATATATTTT; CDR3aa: CSVEDGRISGNTIYF
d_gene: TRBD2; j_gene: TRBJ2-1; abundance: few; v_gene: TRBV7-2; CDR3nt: TGTGCCAGCAGCTTAATAGGACTAGCGGAGCACAATGAGCAGTTCTTC; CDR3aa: CASSLIGLAEHNEQFF
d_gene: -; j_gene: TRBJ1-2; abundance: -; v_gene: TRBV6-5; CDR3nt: TGTGCCAGCAGTTACTCTGGGGGGGACGGCTATGGCTACACCTTC; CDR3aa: CASSYSGGDGYGYTF
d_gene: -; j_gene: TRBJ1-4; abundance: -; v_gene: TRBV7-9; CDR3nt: TGTGCCAGCAGCTTAGGGACCTACACTAATGAAAAACTGTTTTTT; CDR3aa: CASSLGTYTNEKLFF
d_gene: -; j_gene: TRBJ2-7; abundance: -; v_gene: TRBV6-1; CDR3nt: TGTGCCAGCAGCCCCTCGCCCGGGGGCCGAAGCCACGAGCAGTACTTC; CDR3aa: CASSPSPGGRSHEQYF
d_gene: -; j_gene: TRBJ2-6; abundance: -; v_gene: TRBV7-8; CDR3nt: TGTGCCAGCAGCTTAGCTTCGCCAAGTTCATACTCTGGGGCCAACGTCCTGACTTTC; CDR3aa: CASSLASPSSYSGANVLTF
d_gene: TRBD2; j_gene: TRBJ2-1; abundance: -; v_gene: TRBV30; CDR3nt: TGTGCCTGGAGTGGTCTAGCGGGAGTCAATGAGCAGTTCTTC; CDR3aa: CAWSGLAGVNEQFF
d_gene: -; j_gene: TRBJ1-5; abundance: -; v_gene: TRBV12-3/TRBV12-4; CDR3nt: TGTGCCAGCAGTCTCCAGGGGTATGGTCAGCCCCAGCATTTT; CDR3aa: CASSLQGYGQPQHF
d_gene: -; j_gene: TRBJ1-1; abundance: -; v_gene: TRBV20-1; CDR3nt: TGCAGTGCTAGAGATTTCCGGGCCCTTAACACTGAAGCTTTCTTT; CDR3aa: CSARDFRALNTEAFF
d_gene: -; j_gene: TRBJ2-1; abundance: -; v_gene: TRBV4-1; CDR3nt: TGCGCCAGCAGCCGCGACAAGACGGACAATGAGCAGTTCTTC; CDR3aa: CASSRDKTDNEQFF
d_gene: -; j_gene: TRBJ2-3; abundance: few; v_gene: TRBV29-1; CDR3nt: TGCAGCGTTGGGAGAACAACAGATACGCAGTATTTT; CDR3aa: CSVGRTTDTQYF
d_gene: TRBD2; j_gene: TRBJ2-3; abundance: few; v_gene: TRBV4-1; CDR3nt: TGCGCCAGCAGCCTTGGACTAGGCACAGATACGCAGTATTTT; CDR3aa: CASSLGLGTDTQYF
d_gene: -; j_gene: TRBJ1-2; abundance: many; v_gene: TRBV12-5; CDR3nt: TGTGCTAGTGGTTCCGACACGAACTATGGCTACACCTTC; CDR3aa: CASGSDTNYGYTF
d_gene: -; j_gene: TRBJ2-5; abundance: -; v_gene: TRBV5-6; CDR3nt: TGTGCCAGCAGCTACGCGACAGCACCACAAGAGACCCAGTACTTC; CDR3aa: CASSYATAPQETQYF
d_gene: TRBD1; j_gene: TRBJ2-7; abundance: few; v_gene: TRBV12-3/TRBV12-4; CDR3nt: TGTGCCAGCAGTTTCGCGACAGGGGGTTTCTACGAGCAGTACTTC; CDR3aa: CASSFATGGFYEQYF
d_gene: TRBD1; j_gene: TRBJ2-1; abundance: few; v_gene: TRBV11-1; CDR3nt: TGTGCCAGCATACTAGGGGACACTGACAGGGAGACCTACAATGAGCAGTTCTTC; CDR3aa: CASILGDTDRETYNEQFF
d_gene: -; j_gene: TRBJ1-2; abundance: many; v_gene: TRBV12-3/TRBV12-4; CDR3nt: TGTGCCAGCAGTTTTGAATACCGAGAGACCTATGGCTACACCTTC; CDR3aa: CASSFEYRETYGYTF
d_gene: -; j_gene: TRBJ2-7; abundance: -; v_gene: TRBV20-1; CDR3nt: TGCAGTGCTATGCATTCAGGGCTGGGTATCTACGAGCAGTACTTC; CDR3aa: CSAMHSGLGIYEQYF
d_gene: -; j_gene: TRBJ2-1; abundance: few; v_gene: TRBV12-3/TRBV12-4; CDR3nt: TGTGCCAGCAGAATGTACAATGAGCAGTTCTTC; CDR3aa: CASRMYNEQFF
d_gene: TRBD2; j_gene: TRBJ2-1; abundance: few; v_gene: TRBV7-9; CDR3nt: TGTGCCAGCAGCCACCGACTAGCCGATGAGCAGTTCTTC; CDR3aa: CASSHRLADEQFF
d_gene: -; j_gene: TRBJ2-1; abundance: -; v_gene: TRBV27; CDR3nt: TGTGCCAGCAGTGTCCGGGTTCCCTACAATGAGCAGTTCTTC; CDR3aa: CASSVRVPYNEQFF
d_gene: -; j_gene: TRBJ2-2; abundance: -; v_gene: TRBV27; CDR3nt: TGTGCCAGCAGTTCCCTTCGGTGGCCCGGGGAGCTGTTTTTT; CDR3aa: CASSSLRWPGELFF